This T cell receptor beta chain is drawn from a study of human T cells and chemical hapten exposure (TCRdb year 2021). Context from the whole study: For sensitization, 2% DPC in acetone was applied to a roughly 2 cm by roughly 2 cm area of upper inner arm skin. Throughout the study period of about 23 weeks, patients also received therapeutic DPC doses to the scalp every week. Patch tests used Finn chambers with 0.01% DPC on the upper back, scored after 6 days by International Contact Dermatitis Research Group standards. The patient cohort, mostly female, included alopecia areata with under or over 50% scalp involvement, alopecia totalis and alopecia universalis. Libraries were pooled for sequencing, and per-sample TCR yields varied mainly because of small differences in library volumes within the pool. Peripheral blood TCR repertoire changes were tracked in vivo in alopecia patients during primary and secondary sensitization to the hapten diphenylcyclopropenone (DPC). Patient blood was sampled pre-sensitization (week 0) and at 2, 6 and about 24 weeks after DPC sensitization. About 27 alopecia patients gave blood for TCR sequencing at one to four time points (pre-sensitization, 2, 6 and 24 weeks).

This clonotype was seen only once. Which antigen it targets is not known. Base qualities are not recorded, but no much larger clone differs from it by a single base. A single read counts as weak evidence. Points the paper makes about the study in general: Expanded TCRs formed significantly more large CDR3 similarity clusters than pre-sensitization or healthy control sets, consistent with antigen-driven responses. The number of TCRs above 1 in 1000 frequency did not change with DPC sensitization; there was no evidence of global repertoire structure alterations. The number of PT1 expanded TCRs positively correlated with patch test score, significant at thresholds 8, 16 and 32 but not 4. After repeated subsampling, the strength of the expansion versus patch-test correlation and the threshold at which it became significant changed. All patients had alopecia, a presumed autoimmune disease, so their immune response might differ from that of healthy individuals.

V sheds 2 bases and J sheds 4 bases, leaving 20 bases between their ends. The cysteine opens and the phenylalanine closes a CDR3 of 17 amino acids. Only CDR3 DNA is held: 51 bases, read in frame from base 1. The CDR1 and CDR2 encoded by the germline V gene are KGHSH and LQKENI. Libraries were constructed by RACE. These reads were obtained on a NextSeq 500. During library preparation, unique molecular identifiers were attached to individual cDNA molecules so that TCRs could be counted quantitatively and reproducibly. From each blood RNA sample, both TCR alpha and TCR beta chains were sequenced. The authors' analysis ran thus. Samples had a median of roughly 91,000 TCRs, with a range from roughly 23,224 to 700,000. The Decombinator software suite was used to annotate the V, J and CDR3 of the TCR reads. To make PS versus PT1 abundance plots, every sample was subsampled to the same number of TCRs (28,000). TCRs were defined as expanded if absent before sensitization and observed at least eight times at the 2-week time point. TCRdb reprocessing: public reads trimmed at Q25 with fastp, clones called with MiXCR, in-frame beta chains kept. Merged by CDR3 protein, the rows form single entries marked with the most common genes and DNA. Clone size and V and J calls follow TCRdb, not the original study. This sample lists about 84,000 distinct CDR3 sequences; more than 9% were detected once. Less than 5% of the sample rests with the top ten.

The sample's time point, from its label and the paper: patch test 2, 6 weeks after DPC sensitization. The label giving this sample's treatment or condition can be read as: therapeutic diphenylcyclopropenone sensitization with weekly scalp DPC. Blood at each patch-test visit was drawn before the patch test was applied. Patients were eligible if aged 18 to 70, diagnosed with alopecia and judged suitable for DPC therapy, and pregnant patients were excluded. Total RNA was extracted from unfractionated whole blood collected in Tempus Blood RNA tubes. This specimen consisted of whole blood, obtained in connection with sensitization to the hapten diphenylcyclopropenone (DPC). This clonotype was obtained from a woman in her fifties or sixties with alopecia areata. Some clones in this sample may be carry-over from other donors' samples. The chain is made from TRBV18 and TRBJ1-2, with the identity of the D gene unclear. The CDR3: CASSPMAAQAGSYGYTF. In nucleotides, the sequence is TGTGCCAGCTCACCAATGGCAGCCCAAGCAGGTTCCTATGGCTACACCTTC.